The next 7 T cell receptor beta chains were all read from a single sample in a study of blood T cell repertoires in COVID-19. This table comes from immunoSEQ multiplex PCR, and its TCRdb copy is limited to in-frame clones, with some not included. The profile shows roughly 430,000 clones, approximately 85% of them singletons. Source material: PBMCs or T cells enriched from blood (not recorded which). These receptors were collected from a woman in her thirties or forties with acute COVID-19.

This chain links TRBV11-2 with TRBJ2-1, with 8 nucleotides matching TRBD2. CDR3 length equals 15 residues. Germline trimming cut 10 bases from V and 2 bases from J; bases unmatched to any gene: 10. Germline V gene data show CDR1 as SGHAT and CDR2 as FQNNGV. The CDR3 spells CATSPQRGTYNEQFF. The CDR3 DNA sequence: TGTGCCACGTCCCCTCAGCGGGGGACCTACAATGAGCAGTTCTTC.

This CDR3 reads CSGDRGDTQYF. CDR3 DNA: TGCAGCGGGGACAGGGGCGATACGCAGTATTTT. J is TRBJ2-3 and V is TRBV29-1, with 10 bases identical to TRBD1. This CDR3 is 11 amino acids long. The trim removed 7 bases at V and 6 bases at J, leaving 1 base unmatched. CDR1 and CDR2 (germline): SQVTM, ANQGSEA.

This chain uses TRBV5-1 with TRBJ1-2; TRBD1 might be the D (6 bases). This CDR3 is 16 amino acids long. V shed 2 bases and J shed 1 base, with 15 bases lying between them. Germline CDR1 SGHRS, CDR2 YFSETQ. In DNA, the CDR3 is TGCGCCAGCAGCTTAGGGGTTGGGGGCGATAACTATGGCTACACCTTC. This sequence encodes CASSLGVGGDNYGYTF.

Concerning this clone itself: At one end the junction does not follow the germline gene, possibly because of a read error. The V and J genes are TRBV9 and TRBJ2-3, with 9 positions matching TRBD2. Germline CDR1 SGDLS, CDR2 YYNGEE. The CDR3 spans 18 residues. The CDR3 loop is CARSPDRGGAGGLDTQYF. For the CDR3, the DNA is TGTGCCCGCAGCCCGGACCGGGGGGGAGCGGGGGGACTAGATACGCAGTATTTT.

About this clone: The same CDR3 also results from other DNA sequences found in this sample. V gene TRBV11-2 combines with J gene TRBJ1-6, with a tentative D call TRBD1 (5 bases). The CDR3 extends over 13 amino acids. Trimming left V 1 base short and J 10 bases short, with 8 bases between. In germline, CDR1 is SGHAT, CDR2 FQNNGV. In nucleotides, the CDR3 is TGTGCCAGCAGCTTAGCGGGGGGATCACCCCTCCACTTT. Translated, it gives CASSLAGGSPLHF. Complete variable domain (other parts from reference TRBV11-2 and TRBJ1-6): EAGVAQSPRYKIIEKRQSVAFWCNPISGHATLYWYQQILGQGPKLLIQFQNNGVVDDSQLPKDRFSAERLKGVDSTLKIQPAKLEDSAVYLCASSLAGGSPLHFGNGTRLTVT.

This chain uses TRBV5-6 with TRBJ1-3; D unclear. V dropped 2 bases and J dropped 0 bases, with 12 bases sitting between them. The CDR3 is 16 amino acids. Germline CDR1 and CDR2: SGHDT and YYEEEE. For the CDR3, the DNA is TGTGCCAGCAGCTTCGGCAGGCCGTTCTCTGGAAACACCATATATTTT. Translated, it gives CASSFGRPFSGNTIYF.

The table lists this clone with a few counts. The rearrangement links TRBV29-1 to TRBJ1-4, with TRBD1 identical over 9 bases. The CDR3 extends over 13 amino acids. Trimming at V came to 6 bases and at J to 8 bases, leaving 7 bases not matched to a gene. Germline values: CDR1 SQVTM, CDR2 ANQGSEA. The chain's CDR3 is CSVEQGAGEKLFF. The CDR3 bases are TGCAGCGTCGAACAGGGGGCTGGCGAAAAACTGTTTTTT.